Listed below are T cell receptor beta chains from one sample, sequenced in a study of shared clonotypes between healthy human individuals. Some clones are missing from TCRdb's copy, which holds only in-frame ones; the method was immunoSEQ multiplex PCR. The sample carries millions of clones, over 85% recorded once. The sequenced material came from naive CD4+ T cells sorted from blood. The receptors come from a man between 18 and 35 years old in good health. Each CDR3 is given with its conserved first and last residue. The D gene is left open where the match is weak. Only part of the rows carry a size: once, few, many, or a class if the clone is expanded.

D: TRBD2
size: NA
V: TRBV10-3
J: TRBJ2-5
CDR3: CAISAKGLANQETQYF
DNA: TGTGCCATCAGCGCCAAAGGACTAGCGAATCAAGAGACCCAGTACTTC

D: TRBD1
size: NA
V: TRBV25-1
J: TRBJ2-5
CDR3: CASSWGTGYQETQYF
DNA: TGTGCCAGCAGTTGGGGGACAGGGTACCAAGAGACCCAGTACTTC

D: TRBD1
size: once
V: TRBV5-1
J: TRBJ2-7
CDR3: CASSLGGTGLYEQYF
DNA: TGCGCCAGCAGCTTGGGAGGGACAGGCCTCTACGAGCAGTACTTC

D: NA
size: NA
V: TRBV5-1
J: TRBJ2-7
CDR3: CASSLVDSYYEQYF
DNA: TGCGCCAGCAGCTTAGTTGACAGTTATTACGAGCAGTACTTC

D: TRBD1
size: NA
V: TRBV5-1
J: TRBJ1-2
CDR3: CASSLSVQGNGYTF
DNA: TGCGCCAGCAGCTTGTCAGTACAGGGGAATGGCTACACCTTC

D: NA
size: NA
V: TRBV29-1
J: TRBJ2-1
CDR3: CSAAHLEQFF
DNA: TGCAGCGCCGCGCACCTTGAGCAGTTCTTC

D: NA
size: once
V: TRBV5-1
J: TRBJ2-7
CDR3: CASSGNTGPYF
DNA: TGCGCCAGCAGCGGAAATACTGGGCCGTACTTC

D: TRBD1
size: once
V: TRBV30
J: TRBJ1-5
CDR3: CAWSAPGGPQHF
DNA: TGTGCCTGGAGTGCCCCAGGGGGCCCCCAGCATTTT

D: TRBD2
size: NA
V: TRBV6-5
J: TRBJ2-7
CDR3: CASSRGLPGEQYF
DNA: TGTGCCAGCAGTAGGGGACTACCCGGCGAGCAGTACTTC

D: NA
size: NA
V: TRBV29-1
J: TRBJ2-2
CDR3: CSARGLLSTGELFF
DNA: TGCAGCGCCAGGGGACTTCTTTCCACCGGGGAGCTGTTTTTT

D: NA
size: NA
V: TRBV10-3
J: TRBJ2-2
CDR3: CATGQGPGTGELFF
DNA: TGTGCCACTGGGCAGGGGCCAGGGACCGGGGAGCTGTTTTTT

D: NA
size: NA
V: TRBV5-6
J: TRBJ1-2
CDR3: CASSLGGLNYGYTF
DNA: TGTGCCAGCAGCTTGGGGGGACTGAACTATGGCTACACCTTC

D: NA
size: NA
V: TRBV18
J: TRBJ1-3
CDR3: CASSQSGNTIYF
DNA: TGTGCCAGCTCTCAGTCTGGAAACACCATATATTTT

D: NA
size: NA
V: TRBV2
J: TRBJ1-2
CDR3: CASSTGTSDTF
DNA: TGTGCCAGCAGCACCGGGACGTCGGACACCTTC

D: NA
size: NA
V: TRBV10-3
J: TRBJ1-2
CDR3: CATGDTYNYGYTF
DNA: TGTGCCACCGGGGACACTTATAACTATGGCTACACCTTC

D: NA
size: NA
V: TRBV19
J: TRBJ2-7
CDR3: CASSTGIPPYEQYF
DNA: TGTGCCAGTAGCACAGGGATCCCGCCCTACGAGCAGTACTTC

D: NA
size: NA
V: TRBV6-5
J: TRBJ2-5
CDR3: CASRDTQETQYF
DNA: TGTGCCAGCCGGGACACACAAGAGACCCAGTACTTC

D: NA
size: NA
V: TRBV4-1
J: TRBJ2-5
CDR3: CASSQVRGETQYF
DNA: TGCGCCAGCAGCCAGGTGCGGGGAGAGACCCAGTACTTC

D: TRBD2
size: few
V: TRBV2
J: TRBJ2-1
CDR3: CASRLAEAYNEQFF
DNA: TGTGCCAGCAGGCTAGCGGAGGCCTACAATGAGCAGTTCTTC

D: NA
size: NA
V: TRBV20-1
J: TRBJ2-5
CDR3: CSAPTRETQYF
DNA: TGCAGTGCCCCTACTAGGGAGACCCAGTACTTC

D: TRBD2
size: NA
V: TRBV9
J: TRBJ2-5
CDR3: CASSPQGLDHETQYF
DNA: TGTGCCAGCAGCCCCCAGGGACTAGACCATGAGACCCAGTACTTC